The rows below give T cell receptor beta chains drawn from one sample of a study of T cells in Graves' hyperthyroidism and ophthalmopathy. TCRdb re-called the multiplex PCR reads through MiXCR, storing one row per CDR3 protein. The sample records about 510,000 distinct CDR3 sequences, 46% being singletons. Sequencing was carried out using peripheral blood or thyroid tissue (not recorded which). The receptor set was obtained from an adult woman with Graves' disease, either hyperthyroidism or ophthalmopathy (not recorded which). Each CDR3 is given with its conserved first and last residue.

CDR3: CASSQAGVGTGELFF
V: TRBV7-2
J: TRBJ2-2

CDR3: CAISERGGEKLFFGSGTQHF
V: TRBV10-3
J: TRBJ1-5

CDR3: CSVVILNRRTF
V: TRBV29-1
J: TRBJ1-2

CDR3: CASSLWGGARASYEQYF
V: TRBV11-2
J: TRBJ2-7

CDR3: CAITSGSGGLDTGELFF
V: TRBV10-3
J: TRBJ2-2

CDR3: CASSWTNTEAFF
V: TRBV6-1
J: TRBJ1-1

CDR3: CASSGTPESDEKLFF
V: TRBV9
J: TRBJ1-4

CDR3: CATSRDTGPPLNEAFF
V: TRBV15
J: TRBJ1-1

CDR3: CASRASGSSGETQYF
V: TRBV7-9
J: TRBJ2-5

CDR3: CASSLGQDAAEAFF
V: TRBV27
J: TRBJ1-1

CDR3: CSGIKDRVYEQYF
V: TRBV20-1
J: TRBJ2-7

CDR3: CASSQSRGQTEAFF
V: TRBV5-4
J: TRBJ1-1

CDR3: CASSWTGFTEAFF
V: TRBV7-2
J: TRBJ1-1

CDR3: CASSQTTGGPANEKLFF
V: TRBV4-1
J: TRBJ1-4

CDR3: CASSTQENTEAFF
V: TRBV7-2
J: TRBJ1-1

CDR3: CASSPTSGRAQYEQYF
V: TRBV7-9
J: TRBJ2-7

CDR3: CASSFILAGYEQYF
V: TRBV7-9
J: TRBJ2-7